Included here is one T cell receptor beta chain sequence, with context. The data were taken from a study of cytomegalovirus exposure and HLA in healthy donors. PCR used 60 Vbeta primers and 13 Jbeta primers. As originally analysed: Tens of millions of unique TCR beta chains, roughly 11 million shared, were counted in a later analysis. The method was immunoSEQ multiplex PCR; TCRdb's version includes in-frame clones alone and lacks a portion of them. V, J and clone size reflect that table, while D and trimming were determined from the DNA. Among fewer than 100,000 clones listed, 70% to 80% were seen once. The CDR3 consists of 17 residues. CDR1 and CDR2 (germline): MNHEY, SMNVEV (reference sequence). Losses at the gene ends were 6 bases for V and 5 bases for J; bases not matched to a gene: 11.

The chain links TRBV27 to TRBJ1-6; 9 positions match TRBD1. The sample comprised PBMCs. This TCR came from a female donor in good health and CMV-seronegative. CDR3 bases: TGTGCCAGCAGAACAAGGGGACAGGGCGGGAATAATTCACCCCTCCACTTT. Its protein product is CASRTRGQGGNNSPLHF.